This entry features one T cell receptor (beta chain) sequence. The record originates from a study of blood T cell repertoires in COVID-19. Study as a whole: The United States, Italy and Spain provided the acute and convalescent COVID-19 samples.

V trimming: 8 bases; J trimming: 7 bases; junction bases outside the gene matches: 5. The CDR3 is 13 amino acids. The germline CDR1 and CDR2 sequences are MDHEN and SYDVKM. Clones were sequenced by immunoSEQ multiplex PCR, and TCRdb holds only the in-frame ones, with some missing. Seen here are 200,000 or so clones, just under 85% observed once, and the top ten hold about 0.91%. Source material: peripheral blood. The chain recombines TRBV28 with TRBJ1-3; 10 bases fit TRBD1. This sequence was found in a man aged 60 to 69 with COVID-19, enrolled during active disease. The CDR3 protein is CASRDRGRNTIYF. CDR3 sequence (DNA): TGTGCCAGCCGAGACAGGGGGCGGAACACCATATATTTT.